The rows below give T cell receptor beta chains drawn from one sample of a study of blood T cells in healthy people across ages. TCRdb re-analysed the 5' RACE reads in MiXCR, keeping a single row per CDR3 protein. The sample consists of around 820,000 distinct CDR3 sequences, roughly 25% of them appearing once. These same records also appear under a second study, on T cells of mothers and their children.

The sequenced material came from blood. The receptors originated from a boy aged 5-17 years in good health. Each CDR3 is given without its conserved first and last residue. Fields, in order: CDR3 protein, clone size, V gene, J gene. Size values are once, few and many counts, or a class for expanded clones, and some rows have none.

CDR3aa: ASSLGTRNNEKLF
abundance: few
v_gene: TRBV5-5
j_gene: TRBJ1-4

CDR3aa: SVEAESSYEQY
abundance: NA
v_gene: TRBV29-1
j_gene: TRBJ2-7

CDR3aa: ASRGLAGDSSYNEQF
abundance: NA
v_gene: TRBV6-1
j_gene: TRBJ2-1

CDR3aa: ASSLGDRDFYEQY
abundance: many
v_gene: TRBV13
j_gene: TRBJ2-7

CDR3aa: ASSLRPGQGQVRLF
abundance: NA
v_gene: TRBV7-9
j_gene: TRBJ1-4

CDR3aa: SVWSSGANVLT
abundance: few
v_gene: TRBV29-1
j_gene: TRBJ2-6

CDR3aa: SVGGQLNTGELF
abundance: few
v_gene: TRBV29-1
j_gene: TRBJ2-2

CDR3aa: ASSHYTGGREQY
abundance: few
v_gene: TRBV4-3
j_gene: TRBJ2-7

CDR3aa: ASSQDPGGNTEAF
abundance: NA
v_gene: TRBV4-3
j_gene: TRBJ1-1

CDR3aa: ASSLGGQKNTEAF
abundance: few
v_gene: TRBV12-3/TRBV12-4
j_gene: TRBJ1-1

CDR3aa: ASSLGGNWH
abundance: NA
v_gene: TRBV12-3/TRBV12-4
j_gene: TRBJ2-5

CDR3aa: SVDRGDRRPGWYGYT
abundance: NA
v_gene: TRBV29-1
j_gene: TRBJ1-2

CDR3aa: ATSTGQGVPGEQF
abundance: few
v_gene: TRBV15
j_gene: TRBJ2-1

CDR3aa: SVVTDRATGELF
abundance: few
v_gene: TRBV29-1
j_gene: TRBJ2-2

CDR3aa: ASSYSILAGVGSYEQY
abundance: NA
v_gene: TRBV6-5
j_gene: TRBJ2-7

CDR3aa: ASSLDVSFNEQF
abundance: NA
v_gene: TRBV7-9
j_gene: TRBJ2-1

CDR3aa: ASSPVTGVGGYT
abundance: once
v_gene: TRBV6-2/TRBV6-3
j_gene: TRBJ1-2

CDR3aa: ASSQDTGTSGIETQY
abundance: few
v_gene: TRBV4-3
j_gene: TRBJ2-5

CDR3aa: ASSLSADLPEQY
abundance: NA
v_gene: TRBV5-1
j_gene: TRBJ2-7

CDR3aa: ASSPIDRVGNYGYT
abundance: few
v_gene: TRBV27
j_gene: TRBJ1-2

CDR3aa: ASSSGPKVSYEQY
abundance: many
v_gene: TRBV7-9
j_gene: TRBJ2-7

CDR3aa: SVEADRVSRFETQY
abundance: NA
v_gene: TRBV29-1
j_gene: TRBJ2-5

CDR3aa: ASSRQLGTYEQY
abundance: few
v_gene: TRBV6-1
j_gene: NA

CDR3aa: ASSPLLQGAGIEAF
abundance: few
v_gene: TRBV18
j_gene: TRBJ1-1

CDR3aa: ASSDGLNYGYT
abundance: few
v_gene: TRBV7-9
j_gene: TRBJ1-2

CDR3aa: ASSLRTSGNTDTQY
abundance: many
v_gene: TRBV7-9
j_gene: TRBJ2-3

CDR3aa: ASSLIELGYDQPQH
abundance: NA
v_gene: TRBV28
j_gene: TRBJ1-5

CDR3aa: ASHTGSGETQY
abundance: once
v_gene: TRBV18
j_gene: TRBJ2-5

CDR3aa: ASSEGTPGANVLT
abundance: NA
v_gene: TRBV6-1
j_gene: TRBJ2-6

CDR3aa: ASSHPGTGELNTEAF
abundance: few
v_gene: TRBV4-3
j_gene: TRBJ1-1

CDR3aa: ASSFRLWALAGDNVQF
abundance: NA
v_gene: TRBV5-1
j_gene: TRBJ2-1

CDR3aa: ASSPRLAQGRGNEQF
abundance: NA
v_gene: TRBV9
j_gene: NA

CDR3aa: ASSQTIAGATDNEQF
abundance: few
v_gene: TRBV4-3
j_gene: TRBJ2-1

CDR3aa: ASMPTSGAKNIQY
abundance: NA
v_gene: TRBV5-1
j_gene: TRBJ2-4

CDR3aa: ASRDVAQETQY
abundance: NA
v_gene: TRBV11-2
j_gene: TRBJ2-5

CDR3aa: TTSLRDTLGEQF
abundance: NA
v_gene: TRBV27
j_gene: NA

CDR3aa: ASSPRGLANYGYT
abundance: few
v_gene: TRBV18
j_gene: TRBJ1-2

CDR3aa: ASSRGVEETQY
abundance: NA
v_gene: TRBV7-7
j_gene: TRBJ2-5

CDR3aa: ASSFVPNTEAF
abundance: few
v_gene: TRBV6-6
j_gene: TRBJ1-1

CDR3aa: ASSHDMGDYGYT
abundance: NA
v_gene: TRBV4-3
j_gene: TRBJ1-2

CDR3aa: SASARLAGMETQY
abundance: NA
v_gene: TRBV20-1
j_gene: TRBJ2-5

CDR3aa: ASSPFAGRGYT
abundance: NA
v_gene: TRBV18
j_gene: TRBJ1-2

CDR3aa: ASSLLGGLTDTQY
abundance: few
v_gene: TRBV12-3/TRBV12-4
j_gene: TRBJ2-3

CDR3aa: ASTLRGILAVSYNEQF
abundance: few
v_gene: TRBV12-3/TRBV12-4
j_gene: TRBJ2-1

CDR3aa: ASSKLTISMYQETQY
abundance: NA
v_gene: TRBV21-1
j_gene: TRBJ2-5